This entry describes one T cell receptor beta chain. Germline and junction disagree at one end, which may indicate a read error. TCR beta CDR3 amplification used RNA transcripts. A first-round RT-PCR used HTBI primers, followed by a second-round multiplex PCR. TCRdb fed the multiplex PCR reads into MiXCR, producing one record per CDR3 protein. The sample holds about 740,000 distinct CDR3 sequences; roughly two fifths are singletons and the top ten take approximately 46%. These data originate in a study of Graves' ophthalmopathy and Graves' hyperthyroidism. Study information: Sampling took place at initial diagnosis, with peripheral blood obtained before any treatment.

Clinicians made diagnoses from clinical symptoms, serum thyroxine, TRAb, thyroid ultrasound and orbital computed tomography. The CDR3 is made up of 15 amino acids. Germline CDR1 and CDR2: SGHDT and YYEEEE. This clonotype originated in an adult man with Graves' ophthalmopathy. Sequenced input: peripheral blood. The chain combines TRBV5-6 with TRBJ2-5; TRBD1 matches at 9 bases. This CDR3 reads CASSQDRGVREIQYF. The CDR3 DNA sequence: TGTGCCAGCAGCCAGGACAGGGGAGTTCGTGAGATCCAGTACTTC.